This TCR beta chain was recorded in a study of shared clonotypes between healthy human individuals. Study-level points and caveats: There were few donors, and this limited the genetic and exposure-history diversity represented.

Concerning this clone itself: Antigen specificity is unknown.

CDR1 and CDR2 from the germline V gene are SEHNR and FQNEAQ (reference sequence). Trimming stripped 0 bases from V and 10 bases from J, with 7 bases between. CDR3 length: 12 amino acids. Assay used: immunoSEQ multiplex PCR; TCRdb lists only in-frame clones, some missing. The table records hundreds of thousands of clones, 98% of them present only once. Naive-designated CD8 cells lacked CD45RO, were positively enriched for CCR7, and omitted terminally differentiated effector memory CD45RA+ cells. The sample was naive CD8+ T cells sorted from blood. This chain connects TRBV7-9 to TRBJ2-1; D unclear. The source of this sequence is a man younger than 45 in good health. In nucleotides, the CDR3 is TGTGCCAGCAGCTTAGCCCTTAGGGAGCAGTTCTTC. Its translation is CASSLALREQFF.